This T cell receptor (beta chain) was found in a study of shared clonotypes between healthy human individuals (TCRdb year 2020). About the study as a whole: A couple of women and three men aged 18 to 49 years were included in the cohort. Per donor, three plates each were used for CD4 naive and CD4 memory, two for CD8 naive, and one for CD8 memory. The study deeply sequenced blood TCR repertoires of five healthy adults to estimate repertoire size and the extent of clonotype sharing between individuals. To increase sequencing depth and limit assay-specific biases, different laboratories used diverse techniques to prepare libraries and sequence TCR repertoires. Each donor's leukapheresis produced roughly between roughly 0.94 and 9.5 billion PBMCs. The full study reports these points: Incomplete sequencing was indicated by rarefaction of sorted-subset datasets, despite the large sequencing depth. Higher generation probabilities were observed for clonotypes shared by all four sorted-subset donors than for non-shared clonotypes. Only blood was sampled, and tissue TCR repertoires likely differ from those in blood. The genetic and exposure-history diversity represented was limited by the small number of donors. Naive subsets generally had larger estimated clonotype richness than memory subsets. About 5% of naive CD4, more than 3% of naive CD8, 2.3% of memory CD4, and 0.4% of memory CD8 clonotypes were shared across several donors. Based on pairwise subsampling, the degree of clonotype sharing among donors was expected to be affected by sequencing depth.

With regard to this clone: Its recognized antigen is unknown. The input lacks base qualities; no much larger clone sits a single base away.

The donors were healthy, HIV-negative adults with no recently reported acute infections or vaccinations. Every donor was a Caucasian adult living in Nashville, Tennessee, USA. CD4+ T cells were enriched through magnetic negative selection, after which naive cells were positively selected on CD45RA and the remaining negative fraction served as the memory subset. Blood was obtained by leukapheresis, after which PBMCs were separated by Ficoll-Histopaque density gradient centrifugation and cryopreserved in liquid nitrogen vapor phase. Analytical flow cytometry was used to check the purity and quantity of every magnetically sorted T cell population. Genomic DNA was isolated from every sorted fraction and measured by UV absorbance on a Nanodrop 2000c. The germline V gene encodes CDR1 MDHEN and CDR2 SYDVKM. Taken from cysteine to phenylalanine, the CDR3 has 14 residues. The only DNA kept is the CDR3, 42 bases in frame from the first base. The germline V end is reduced by 6 bases and the J end by 6 bases; junction bases left unmatched: 10.

Using the deep immunoSEQ assay, multiplex PCR amplified TCR CDR3 regions from genomic DNA. Extracted genomic DNA from each cell subset was spread evenly across all wells of several immunoSEQ 96-well plates, with each plate serving as a replicate. Each replicate PCR for sorted subsets received about 200 ng genomic DNA, equal to about 30,000 T cell genomes. Purified libraries were quantified with a Qubit 3.0 fluorometer, sized on a Bioanalyzer 2100, and re-quantified with the KAPA Library Quantification kit. Every immunoSEQ 96-well plate was sequenced on a dedicated single-read 150-cycle Illumina NextSeq 550 flow cell. For the original study's pipeline: The immunoSEQ output contained only junctional sequences without quality scores, so filtering could not match that applied to full-length reads. To assign V/J genes and CDR3, sequences were annotated against IMGT germline references using PyIR, a Python wrapper for IgBLAST v1.9. Reads with weak V/J assignments (E-value above 1e-6), missing CDR3, stop codons, out-of-frame junctions, or ambiguous translated residues were removed. V3J clonotypes were defined by identical inferred V gene, J gene, and CDR3 amino acid sequence. The percentage overlap between two repertoires was calculated by dividing the number of shared unique clonotypes by the size of the smaller repertoire. Repertoire richness was assessed with RTK rarefaction, the Chao1 estimator, and Recon v2.1 estimates of unobserved clonotypes. For all TCRbeta clonotypes obtained by the gDNA method from a handful of donors, generation probabilities were computed with OLGA. The table was pulled from immuneACCESS by TCRdb, which kept in-frame rearrangements only. Such tables lose some clones; where checked, under half of the loss comes from unresolved V genes, and the rest has no known cause. V and J calls and clone size are given by that table; D and trimming were obtained from the DNA. Counted in this sample were 2,500,000 or so clones; 80% to 95% of them appeared once. Of the sample, 0.36% falls within the top ten clones.

The TCR originated in a man between 18 and 35 years old in good health. Some clones in this sample may be carry-over from other donors' samples. The chain was built from TRBV28 and TRBJ2-7, with 8 bases aligning to TRBD1. The sequenced sample was naive CD4+ T cells from PBMCs. This specimen's cell subset or site label, per the study, means: CD45RA+ positively selected. The bases read TGTGCCAGCAGAACACGGACAGGGTCTGGCGAGCAGTACTTC. Protein translation: CASRTRTGSGEQYF.